The 25 T cell receptor beta chains below come from one sample, sequenced in a study of blood T cell repertoires in COVID-19. The table came from immunoSEQ multiplex PCR; TCRdb's copy has only in-frame clones and leaves some out. The sample has around 190,000 clones; roughly 79% are singletons. Specimen: peripheral blood. These receptors all come from a woman aged 40 to 50 with COVID-19, enrolled during active disease.

The V and J genes are TRBV24-1 and TRBJ2-3, with a weak D call TRBD2 (6 bases). The CDR3 contains 18 residues. Between the trimmed V and J ends, which lost 1 base and 2 bases, there was a span of 18 bases. CDR1 and CDR2 from the germline V gene are KGHDR and SFDVKD. CDR3 residues: CATSDFKSAAGSTDTQYF. The CDR3 region has the DNA TGTGCCACCAGTGATTTCAAGAGTGCGGCGGGATCCACAGATACGCAGTATTTT.

The chain recombines TRBV9 with TRBJ2-7; 9 bases are a match to TRBD2. The CDR3 is 17 residues long. The germline gives CDR1 SGDLS, CDR2 YYNGEE. V was pared by 6 bases and J by 4 bases, with 17 bases of the junction left unmatched. CDR3 nucleotide sequence: TGTGCCAGCACCCGGGGTATAGCTAGCGGGGACTCTTACGAGCAGTACTTC. This gives the protein CASTRGIASGDSYEQYF.

The chain is built from TRBV27 and TRBJ1-5, with 10 bases lining up with TRBD1. Germline CDR1 is MNHEY and CDR2 is SMNVEV (reference sequence). V shed 4 bases, J shed 0 bases, and the junction held 6 bases outside the gene matches. There are 17 residues in the CDR3. The CDR3 spells CASSSRTGGLSNQPQHF. In DNA, the CDR3 is TGTGCCAGCAGTTCAAGGACAGGGGGACTTAGCAATCAGCCCCAGCATTTT.

The chain couples TRBV4-2 to TRBJ2-4; D may be TRBD1 (5 bases). The V and J ends lost 4 bases and 2 bases respectively, with 15 bases between them. The V gene's germline CDR1 is LGHNA and CDR2 YNFKEQ. This CDR3 comprises 16 residues. CDR3 sequence reads: CASSPDNWGTKNIQYF. The CDR3 DNA reads as TGTGCCAGCAGCCCGGACAACTGGGGAACCAAAAACATTCAGTACTTC.

The chain combines TRBV4-1 with TRBJ2-2; 13 bases fit TRBD2. The CDR3 extends over 16 amino acids. After removal of 3 bases from V and 7 bases from J, the junction contained 5 bases not matched to a gene. Germline V gives CDR1 MGHRA, CDR2 YSYEKL. CDR3 residues: CASSHTSGRAIGELFF. Here the CDR3 DNA reads TGCGCCAGCAGCCATACTAGCGGGAGGGCCATCGGGGAGCTGTTTTTT.

This clone was counted only a few times. This chain joins TRBV20-1 and TRBJ2-1; weak D call: TRBD2 (6 bases). Germline V gene lookup returns CDR1 DFQATT and CDR2 SNEGSKA (reference sequence). CDR3 length equals 11 residues. Trimming stripped 3 bases from V and 10 bases from J, with 10 bases between. The CDR3 loop is CSASRLAEQFF. In DNA form, the CDR3 reads TGCAGTGCTAGTCGGCTAGCGGAGCAGTTCTTC.

J is TRBJ2-3 and V is TRBV13, with D possibly TRBD2 on 6 matching bases. V shed 5 bases and J shed 3 bases, with 15 bases lying between them. The CDR3 totals 15 residues. The V gene's germline CDR1 is PRHDT and CDR2 FYEKMQ (reference sequence). The CDR3 is CASSAYVEGTDTQYF. In DNA form, the CDR3 reads TGTGCCAGCAGCGCATACGTGGAGGGGACAGATACGCAGTATTTT.

The chain has TRBV21-1 and TRBJ2-4; the table calls TRBD2, which could not be checked here. TRBV21-1 counts as a pseudogene. The CDR3 runs to 18 residues. CDR3: CASSKGGTSELAKNIQYF. The CDR3 DNA reads as TGTGCCAGCAGCAAAGGGGGGACTAGCGAGCTAGCCAAAAACATTCAGTACTTC.

Concerning this clone itself: The sample has other DNA sequences that encode this CDR3 too. The chain couples TRBV18 to TRBJ1-1; D is ambiguous. Germline CDR1 reads KGHSH; CDR2 reads LQKENI. The CDR3 contains 13 residues. Trimming took off 3 bases at V and 0 bases at J, with 5 bases between the two ends. The DNA for the CDR3 is TGTGCCAGCTCACCTGCGATGAACACTGAAGCTTTCTTT. Residues: CASSPAMNTEAFF.

V usage is TRBV19 and J usage is TRBJ1-2; D remains unclear. Looked up from germline, CDR1 is LNHDA and CDR2 is SQIVND (reference sequence). CDR3 length: 15 residues. The V end lost 3 bases, the J end lost 7 bases, and 18 bases lay between the germline ends. CDR3: CASSIAPERPLGYTF. The CDR3 coding sequence is TGTGCCAGTAGTATCGCCCCGGAGAGGCCCCTTGGCTACACCTTC.

The chain carries TRBV7-2 and TRBJ1-4; TRBD1 matches at 8 bases. Germline V CDR1 and CDR2: SGHTA, FQGNSA. After removal of 4 bases from V and 5 bases from J, the junction contained 6 bases not matched to a gene. CDR3 length: 15 amino acids. CDR3 sequence reads: CASSSDRGRNEKLFF. DNA of the CDR3: TGTGCCAGCAGCTCTGACAGGGGAAGGAATGAAAAACTGTTTTTT.

This sequence joins TRBV14 and TRBJ2-3; 8 positions match TRBD1. V was pared by 4 bases and J by 3 bases, with 6 bases of the junction left unmatched. Germline V gives CDR1 SGHDN, CDR2 FVKESK. CDR3 size: 15 residues. The CDR3 here is CASSPQGARTDTQYF. The CDR3 DNA follows: TGTGCCAGCAGCCCCCAGGGGGCGCGAACAGATACGCAGTATTTT.

The chain joins TRBV5-1 to TRBJ1-1, with D unclear. CDR3 length: 13 amino acids. Deletions cut 0 bases from V and 2 bases from J, with 5 bases between. CDR1 and CDR2 from the germline V gene are SGHRS and YFSETQ. The CDR3 DNA sequence: TGCGCCAGCAGCTTGGTGGCCAACACTGAAGCTTTCTTT. Encoded protein: CASSLVANTEAFF.

A remark on this clone: Other DNA sequences within the sample encode an identical CDR3. The chain couples TRBV9 to TRBJ2-3, with TRBD2 matching over 7 bases. CDR3 length: 15 amino acids. With 1 base clipped from V and 1 base from J, the junction kept 3 bases outside the gene matches. Germline CDR1 reads SGDLS; CDR2 reads YYNGEE. CDR3 bases: TGTGCCAGCAGCGTATCTGGGGGGGGCACAGATACGCAGTATTTT. Protein product: CASSVSGGGTDTQYF.

The CDR3 DNA follows: TGTGCCAGCAGCTTATCTAGCGGGAGCCGGACCGGGGAGCTGTTTTTT. Amino acid sequence: CASSLSSGSRTGELFF. The chain uses TRBV7-9 and TRBJ2-2; 10 bases line up with TRBD2. With 2 bases clipped from V and 5 bases from J, the junction kept 5 bases outside the gene matches. This CDR3 comprises 16 residues. Germline CDR1 SEHNR, CDR2 FQNEAQ (reference sequence).

The V gene is TRBV4-1, the J gene TRBJ1-5; 9 bases line up with TRBD1. The CDR3 is 14 residues long. J lost 5 bases, V lost 4 bases, and 3 bases had no gene match. From germline, CDR1 is MGHRA and CDR2 YSYEKL. The CDR3 region is CASSRTGGDQPQHF. The DNA for the CDR3 is TGCGCCAGCAGCCGAACAGGGGGCGATCAGCCCCAGCATTTT.

The V call is TRBV6-4, the J call TRBJ2-1; 10 nucleotides line up with TRBD1. The CDR3 is 15 residues long. Per germline, CDR1 MRHNA and CDR2 SNTAGT. V shed 0 bases and J 11 bases; nucleotides not matched to a gene: 7. The CDR3 sequence is CASSDSGQGEVQQFF. The DNA of the CDR3 is TGTGCCAGCAGTGACTCAGGACAGGGGGAGGTACAGCAGTTCTTC.

The CDR3 sequence is CASSLLAGYSPDNEQFF. For the CDR3, the DNA is TGTGCCAGCAGCCTTTTAGCGGGATATAGCCCAGACAATGAGCAGTTCTTC. The chain employs TRBV3-1 (or the pseudogene TRBV3-2) and TRBJ2-1, with 8 positions matching TRBD2. Germline assignment: CDR1 LGHDT and CDR2 YNNKEL (reference sequence). Trimming at V came to 4 bases and at J to 5 bases, leaving 13 bases not matched to a gene. The CDR3 is 17 amino acids.

The chain employs TRBV20-1 and TRBJ2-3; the D gene is possibly TRBD2 (6 bases). V was cut by 5 bases and J by 9 bases, with 9 bases left in between. The CDR3 has 10 residues. Germline-derived CDR1 and CDR2 are DFQATT and SNEGSKA (reference sequence). Written as DNA, the CDR3 is TGCAGTGCTCCGGGGGAGACGCAGTATTTT. Translated, it gives CSAPGETQYF.

The J gene is TRBJ1-5, the V gene TRBV3-1 (or the pseudogene TRBV3-2); D perhaps matches TRBD1 (5 bases). This CDR3 contains 16 residues. V lost 0 bases and J 8 bases, leaving 17 bases between the germline ends. Germline CDR1 is LGHDT and CDR2 is YNNKEL (reference sequence). This CDR3 is CASSQDFDSRREPQHF. CDR3 coding DNA: TGTGCCAGCAGCCAAGATTTCGACAGCCGGAGGGAGCCCCAGCATTTT.

This clone was recorded only once. V is TRBV7-3 and J is TRBJ2-3; 7 nucleotides match TRBD2. CDR3 length equals 15 residues. Germline V gene sequence: CDR1 SGHTA, CDR2 FQGTGA. Trimming cost V 1 base and J 1 base; bases outside gene matches: 2. The DNA for the CDR3 is TGTGCCAGCAGCTTAAGGCTAGCGGGCACAGATACGCAGTATTTT. Amino acid sequence: CASSLRLAGTDTQYF.

This clone came up a few times. V is TRBV7-8 and J is TRBJ1-2, with D hard to call. CDR1 is SGHVS, CDR2 FQNEAQ, per germline. The V end was cut by 1 base, the J end by 0 bases, with 9 bases between. CDR3 length: 15 residues. For the CDR3, the DNA is TGTGCCAGCAGCTTAGTAGCCGCGGCTAACTATGGCTACACCTTC. This translates into CASSLVAAANYGYTF.

The gene calls are TRBV20-1 and TRBJ2-1; TRBD2 agrees at 10 bases. The CDR3 runs 16 residues. Unmatched junction bases numbered 11, after V lost 3 bases and J lost 6 bases. Germline V gives CDR1 DFQATT, CDR2 SNEGSKA (reference sequence). In DNA, the CDR3 is TGCAGTGCTAGTCGCTTTGAGGAGCGGGAGGGCAATGAGCAGTTCTTC. Protein product: CSASRFEEREGNEQFF.

This sequence joins TRBV27 and TRBJ2-2; TRBD1 is a possible D gene (5 bases). This CDR3 has 14 residues. CDR1 is MNHEY and CDR2 is SMNVEV in the germline V gene (reference sequence). V was pared by 7 bases and J by 2 bases, with 11 bases between. The CDR3 coding sequence is TGTGCCAGCACTATGACAGAAAACACCGGGGAGCTGTTTTTT. Encoded protein: CASTMTENTGELFF.

This clone has more than one count but fewer than ten. The chain recombines TRBV7-2 with TRBJ2-7; 11 nucleotides align to TRBD2. The CDR3 runs 14 residues. The germline V gene has CDR1 SGHTA and CDR2 FQGNSA. V dropped 3 bases and J dropped 4; count of bases not matched to a gene: 2. CDR3 in DNA: TGTGCCAGCAGCTTTACTAGCGGGAGTTACGAGCAGTACTTC. It translates to CASSFTSGSYEQYF. Complete variable domain (other parts from reference TRBV7-2 and TRBJ2-7): GAGVSQSPSNKVTEKGKDVELRCDPISGHTALYWYRQSLGQGLEFLIYFQGNSAPDKSGLPSDRFSAERTGGSVSTLTIQRTQQEDSAVYLCASSFTSGSYEQYFGPGTRLTVT.